Below are 5 T cell receptor beta chains sequenced from a single sample in a study of patients and donors after allogeneic stem cell transplantation. TCRdb reprocessed the RT-PCR reads with MiXCR, giving one entry per CDR3 protein. Here the sample spans about 410,000 distinct CDR3 sequences, more than 15% being singletons. The sample comprised blood, either unsorted or a sorted T cell fraction (not recorded which). All receptors derive from a human donor who was either an allogeneic HSCT recipient or a stem cell or donor lymphocyte infusion donor (not recorded which). It is not recorded whose cells these are; they may come from a transplant donor.

This clonotype was seen repeatedly, ten times or more. The V gene is TRBV19, the J gene TRBJ2-7; 8 bases map to TRBD1. Trimming removed 5 bases from V and 0 bases from J; junction bases left unmatched: 9. This CDR3 is built from 16 residues. Germline V gene lookup returns CDR1 LNHDA and CDR2 SQIVND (reference sequence). CDR3 protein: CASSPRGTGSSYEQYF. DNA for the CDR3: TGTGCCAGTAGTCCTCGGGGGACAGGAAGCTCCTACGAGCAGTACTTC.

Only a few counts were recorded for this clonotype. The chain recombines TRBV29-1 with TRBJ2-7; 10 bases are a match to TRBD2. Germline-derived CDR1 and CDR2 are SQVTM and ANQGSEA. V was pared by 4 bases and J by 0 bases, with 3 bases of the junction left unmatched. The CDR3 spans 14 residues. As DNA, the CDR3 is TGCAGCGTTGCGGGACTAGCGCCCTCCTACGAGCAGTACTTC. Protein product: CSVAGLAPSYEQYF.

The chain employs TRBV7-2 and TRBJ1-3; a weak D match, TRBD1 (6 bases). The ends were cut back, 6 bases at V and 0 bases at J, with 15 bases in the middle. The CDR3 is made up of 16 amino acids. Germline V gene sequence: CDR1 SGHTA, CDR2 FQGNSA. CDR3 nucleotide sequence: TGTGCCAGCAGTAACTTCTGGACAGACTCTGGAAACACCATATATTTT. Residues: CASSNFWTDSGNTIYF.

In its sample, this clonotype was seen a few times. The gene calls are TRBV3-1 and TRBJ2-1, with D perhaps given as TRBD1 or TRBD2 (5 bases each). The germline gives CDR1 LGHDT, CDR2 YNNKEL (reference sequence). The CDR3 covers 17 residues. Trimming stripped 4 bases from V and 6 bases from J, with 22 bases between. CDR3 in amino acids: CASSLSLMRGLGNEQFF. CDR3 DNA: TGTGCCAGCAGCCTCTCACTCATGAGGGGCTTAGGCAATGAGCAGTTCTTC.

The chain is built from TRBV19 and TRBJ1-1; unclear D gene. The V and J ends lost 6 bases and 3 bases respectively, with 20 bases between them. The CDR3 loop spans 16 amino acids. Germline V CDR1 and CDR2: LNHDA, SQIVND (reference sequence). The chain's CDR3 is CASRRGRGFLHTEAFF. The DNA for the CDR3 is TGTGCCAGTAGAAGAGGTCGGGGATTCCTCCACACTGAAGCTTTCTTT.